Presented here are 18 T cell receptor beta chains from one specimen sequenced in a study of shared clonotypes between healthy human individuals. Only in-frame clones appear in the TCRdb table, and some are missing; sequencing was by immunoSEQ multiplex PCR. This sample has under 1 million clones, with roughly 96% found just once. In the naive CD8 group, cells lacked CD45RO and were positively selected for CCR7, so terminally differentiated effector memory CD45RA+ cells were left out. Material for sequencing was naive CD8+ T cells sorted from blood. These receptors came from a man aged 30 to 45 in good health.

The V call is TRBV13, the J call TRBJ2-3; possible D gene TRBD2, 5 bases. Trimming cost V 7 bases and J 9 bases, with 11 bases left between them. The CDR3 has 11 amino acids. Per germline, CDR1 PRHDT and CDR2 FYEKMQ (reference sequence). CDR3 DNA: TGTGCCAGCACCATCGGAGGAACGCAGTATTTT. It specifies CASTIGGTQYF.

The J gene is TRBJ2-5, the V gene TRBV7-3, with TRBD2 matching 8 bases. The germline V gene encodes CDR1 SGHTA and CDR2 FQGTGA. CDR3 length: 16 residues. V shed 5 bases and J 5 bases; nucleotides not matched to a gene: 13. CDR3 protein: CASSPDGRGSPETQYF. The CDR3 nucleotides read TGTGCCAGCAGCCCCGACGGGAGGGGATCCCCCGAGACCCAGTACTTC.

This sequence joins TRBV6-1 and TRBJ2-6; D is unresolved. The CDR3 totals 15 residues. Germline V gene data show CDR1 as MNHNS and CDR2 as SASEGT. The V end lost 4 bases, the J end lost 0 bases, and 7 bases lay between the germline ends. The CDR3: CASSVPDSGANVLTF. CDR3 DNA: TGTGCCAGCAGTGTCCCAGACTCTGGGGCCAACGTCCTGACTTTC.

The J gene is TRBJ1-3, the V gene TRBV28; 7 bases line up with TRBD1. V shed 5 bases and J 2 bases; nucleotides not matched to a gene: 15. CDR1 is MDHEN, CDR2 SYDVKM, per germline. The CDR3 length is 18 residues. The CDR3, as DNA: TGTGCCAGCAGTCCAGGGGGGGTTAGTGAGGGACCTGGAAACACCATATATTTT. Encoded protein: CASSPGGVSEGPGNTIYF.

This chain joins TRBV2 and TRBJ2-7, with 12 bases fitting TRBD2. The CDR3 is made up of 17 amino acids. The junction had 12 bases not matched to a gene; V was cut back by 8 bases and J by 1 base. Germline CDR1 is SNHLY and CDR2 is FYNNEI. CDR3 coding DNA: TGTGCCAGCCTAACAACTCTAGCGGGAGGGCCATCCTACGAGCAGTACTTC. As protein: CASLTTLAGGPSYEQYF.

The chain is built from TRBV29-1 and TRBJ2-7; no firm D call. CDR1 and CDR2 from the germline V gene are SQVTM and ANQGSEA. The V end was cut by 3 bases, the J end by 2 bases, with 20 bases between. CDR3 length: 16 amino acids. The DNA of the CDR3 is TGCAGCGTTGAGAGCCGAGGTGACGCTACCACCTACGAGCAGTACTTC. This sequence encodes CSVESRGDATTYEQYF.

The genes are TRBV27 and TRBJ2-7, with TRBD1 matching over 10 bases. CDR3 length: 15 amino acids. CDR1 and CDR2 from the germline V gene are MNHEY and SMNVEV (reference sequence). Trimming removed 5 bases from V and 3 bases from J; junction bases left unmatched: 7. For the CDR3, the DNA is TGTGCCAGCAGTCAAAGGACAGGGGGTGTCTACGAGCAGTACTTC. Translation gives CASSQRTGGVYEQYF.

The chain carries TRBV5-1 and TRBJ1-2, with 10 positions matching TRBD1. The CDR3 covers 15 residues. Trimming removed 4 bases from V and 0 bases from J; junction bases left unmatched: 3. CDR1 and CDR2 (germline): SGHRS, YFSETQ. In DNA form, the CDR3 reads TGCGCCAGCAGCCTTGACAGGGGGCCTAACTATGGCTACACCTTC. Protein: CASSLDRGPNYGYTF.

The chain uses TRBV9 and TRBJ2-7, with TRBD2 matching over 7 bases. The ends lost 0 bases at V and 4 bases at J; junction bases unmatched: 7. The CDR3 is made up of 15 amino acids. Germline V gives CDR1 SGDLS, CDR2 YYNGEE. CDR3 region: CASSVGSGVGYEQYF. The CDR3 nucleotides read TGTGCCAGCAGCGTAGGGAGCGGGGTCGGGTACGAGCAGTACTTC.

This clone showed up just once. The chain couples TRBV7-9 to TRBJ2-5, with 11 bases lining up with TRBD1. The CDR3 totals 16 residues. J lost 2 bases, V lost 3 bases, and 5 bases had no gene match. Germline V CDR1 and CDR2: SEHNR, FQNEAQ (reference sequence). This CDR3 is CASSLVDRGRQETQYF. The CDR3 coding sequence is TGTGCCAGCAGCTTGGTGGACAGGGGGCGGCAAGAGACCCAGTACTTC.

The chain links TRBV11-2 to TRBJ1-2; D is possibly TRBD1 (5 bases). The CDR3 covers 14 residues. Germline V gene sequence: CDR1 SGHAT, CDR2 FQNNGV. With 3 bases removed from V and 8 bases from J, the gap between germline ends came to 16 bases. The CDR3 nucleotides read TGTGCCAGCAGCTTGGGGCAGGGAGGGAGCGGCTACACCTTC. Translating it yields CASSLGQGGSGYTF.

The chain employs TRBV7-2 and TRBJ2-5; TRBD1 is a possible D gene (5 bases). The CDR3 has 12 amino acids. Germline lookup yields CDR1 SGHTA and CDR2 FQGNSA. V shed 5 bases and J shed 3 bases, with 7 bases lying between them. CDR3 in DNA: TGTGCCAGCAGCCTCAGGGAAGAGACCCAGTACTTC. The encoded protein is CASSLREETQYF.

The chain joins TRBV10-1 to TRBJ2-1, with 7 bases lining up with TRBD1. This CDR3 region has 15 residues. Germline V gene sequence: CDR1 WNHNN, CDR2 SYGVQD (reference sequence). The ends lost 3 bases at V and 5 bases at J; junction bases unmatched: 7. For the CDR3, the DNA is TGCGCCAGCAGTGATCAGGGGGAGACCCACAATGAGCAGTTCTTC. This translates into CASSDQGETHNEQFF.

This chain joins TRBV14 and TRBJ2-4; 13 bases align to TRBD2. Germline assignment: CDR1 SGHDN and CDR2 FVKESK. The CDR3 consists of 18 residues. Trimming removed 3 bases from V and 8 bases from J; junction bases left unmatched: 13. DNA of the CDR3: TGTGCCAGCAGCCACCTTCAACTAGCGGGAGGGCCGATTGACATTCAGTACTTC. Translated, it gives CASSHLQLAGGPIDIQYF.

The CDR3 coding sequence is TGCAGCGTTGTAGAGCCGCTAGGCTACACCTTC. It specifies CSVVEPLGYTF. This chain links TRBV29-1 with TRBJ1-2; D not resolved. The CDR3 has 11 residues. The germline V gene has CDR1 SQVTM and CDR2 ANQGSEA. The ends were cut back, 4 bases at V and 8 bases at J, with 11 bases in the middle. The complete variable domain, with remaining parts taken from reference TRBV29-1 and TRBJ1-2, reads SAVISQKPSRDICQRGTSLTIQCQVDSQVTMMFWYRQQPGQSLTLIATANQGSEATYESGFVIDKFPISRPNLTFSTLTVSNMSPEDSSIYLCSVVEPLGYTFGSGTRLTVV.

The chain is built from TRBV2 and TRBJ2-7; D gene ambiguous. V shed 6 bases and J shed 3 bases, with 12 bases lying between them. Germline CDR1 SNHLY, CDR2 FYNNEI. The CDR3 has 13 residues. The CDR3 spells CASRGQPNYEQYF. The CDR3 nucleotides read TGTGCCAGCAGAGGTCAGCCAAACTACGAGCAGTACTTC.

J is TRBJ2-1 and V is TRBV4-1, with D perhaps TRBD2 (5 bases). In germline, CDR1 is MGHRA, CDR2 YSYEKL. V gave up 7 bases and J gave up 9 bases, with 16 bases separating them. The CDR3 covers 13 residues. CDR3 protein: CASTESGIGEQFF. As DNA, the CDR3 is TGCGCCAGCACTGAGAGCGGAATTGGTGAGCAGTTCTTC.

The V gene is TRBV6-5, the J gene TRBJ1-2; 9 positions agree with TRBD1. Trimming cost V 5 bases and J 3 bases; bases outside gene matches: 4. The germline V gene encodes CDR1 MNHEY and CDR2 SVGAGI. This CDR3 has 14 amino acids. The CDR3, as DNA: TGTGCCAGCAGTCCCTGGACAGGGGACTATGGCTACACCTTC. Translated, it gives CASSPWTGDYGYTF.